This T cell receptor beta chain was retrieved from a study of blood T cell repertoires in COVID-19. Study at large: The United States, Italy and Spain provided the acute and convalescent COVID-19 samples.

Study members were between about 18 and 89 years old and lived in around 24 US regions. Within 2 weeks of study entry, exposed participants had contacted a PCR-confirmed or clinician-diagnosed COVID-19 case. In its sample, this clone was seen a few times. Germline V gene lookup returns CDR1 SNHLY and CDR2 FYNNEI. The CDR3 spans 15 residues. V was clipped by 9 bases and J by 2 bases; unmatched bases: 6. TCRdb's copy holds only in-frame clones and misses some; the assay was immunoSEQ multiplex PCR. The repertoire includes about 200,000 clones, 65% to 90% of them detected once, and around 4.5% sits in the top ten.

The gene calls are TRBV2 and TRBJ2-2; TRBD1 matches 10 bases. The receptor's source is a woman aged 30 to 39 who had been exposed to COVID-19. Sequenced sample: PBMCs or T cells enriched from blood (not recorded which). CDR3 protein: CASSGQGINTGELFF. CDR3 nucleotides: TGTGCCAGTTCGGGACAGGGGATTAACACCGGGGAGCTGTTTTTT.